The 12 T cell receptor beta chains reported below all come from one sample, sequenced in a study of beta chain features in type 1 diabetes. The isolated RNA, all of it, was reverse transcribed, so expressed TCRB transcripts were what got sequenced. Libraries were prepared by immunoSEQ multiplex PCR; TCRdb keeps only in-frame clonotypes and omits some of them. The table includes almost 250,000 clones, less than 15% detected once. The sequenced sample was naive CD4+ T cells from blood. Every receptor here comes from a woman aged 40 to 55 in good health.

The chain combines TRBV15 with TRBJ1-2; D call uncertain. The CDR3 sequence is 13 residues long. Germline CDR1 LNHNV, CDR2 YYDKDF (reference sequence). The V gene lost 3 bases and the J gene lost 8 bases, with 13 bases spanning the gap. DNA for the CDR3: TGTGCCACCAGCAGGGGTGAGGAGGGCGGCTACACCTTC. Translation: CATSRGEEGGYTF.

This clone has only a few counts. The DNA for the CDR3 is TGTGCCAGCAGCTTGGGACAGGGCAACTATGGCTACACCTTC. Its translation is CASSLGQGNYGYTF. The chain joins TRBV7-9 to TRBJ1-2; 9 positions match TRBD1. The CDR3 sequence is 14 residues long. Trimming removed 3 bases from V and 2 bases from J; junction bases left unmatched: 1. Germline V gene data show CDR1 as SEHNR and CDR2 as FQNEAQ (reference sequence).

This chain links TRBV7-9 with TRBJ2-2; 7 nucleotides line up with TRBD2. Trimming cost V 7 bases and J 3 bases; bases outside gene matches: 5. CDR1 is SEHNR, CDR2 FQNEAQ, per germline (reference sequence). The CDR3 totals 14 residues. Here the CDR3 reads CASKDRGDTGELFF. The CDR3 DNA is TGTGCCAGCAAGGATCGGGGGGACACCGGGGAGCTGTTTTTT.

The rearrangement links TRBV6-4 to TRBJ2-1; the D gene is possibly TRBD1 (5 bases). The V gene's germline CDR1 is MRHNA and CDR2 SNTAGT. The ends were cut back, 0 bases at V and 10 bases at J, with 13 bases in the middle. This CDR3 has 14 residues. CDR3 sequence: CASSDSGRVREQFF. For the CDR3, the DNA is TGTGCCAGCAGTGACTCGGGCAGGGTAAGGGAGCAGTTCTTC.

This chain links TRBV2 with TRBJ1-5; D perhaps matches TRBD1 (6 bases). This CDR3 has 13 residues. Trimming pared 8 bases from V and 6 bases from J, leaving 14 bases between. CDR1 is SNHLY and CDR2 is FYNNEI in the germline V gene. The CDR3 is CASGRGGGQPQHF. The CDR3 bases are TGTGCCAGCGGGAGGGGGGGCGGTCAGCCCCAGCATTTT.

The gene calls are TRBV5-1 and TRBJ2-3; 9 bases align to TRBD2. Germline CDR1 and CDR2: SGHRS and YFSETQ. This CDR3 comprises 16 residues. The V gene end was trimmed by 4 bases and the J gene end by 4 bases; junction bases not matched to a gene: 10. The CDR3: CASSEGLAPYADTQYF. For the CDR3, the DNA is TGCGCCAGCAGCGAGGGACTAGCTCCCTACGCAGATACGCAGTATTTT.

This clone showed up just once. J is TRBJ1-3 and V is TRBV28; perhaps TRBD1 as D (6 bases). Trimming cost V 8 bases and J 1 base, with 15 bases left between them. This CDR3 is 15 amino acids long. CDR1 and CDR2 from the germline V gene are MDHEN and SYDVKM. CDR3 DNA sequence: TGTGCCAGCGGGCCAGGGGCAATTTCTGGAAACACCATATATTTT. This gives the protein CASGPGAISGNTIYF.

This clone was observed a few times. V is TRBV6-1 and J is TRBJ2-5; 8 positions match TRBD1. J lost 1 base, V lost 8 bases, and 3 bases had no gene match. CDR3 length equals 13 residues. Looked up from germline, CDR1 is MNHNS and CDR2 is SASEGT. The CDR3 DNA follows: TGTGCCAGCGGGACAGGCCTCCAAGAGACCCAGTACTTC. Translation gives CASGTGLQETQYF.

Only a few counts were recorded for this clone. V gene TRBV19 combines with J gene TRBJ2-3; 11 bases map to TRBD2. The CDR3 spans 13 residues. Per germline, CDR1 LNHDA and CDR2 SQIVND (reference sequence). J was trimmed by 14 bases and V by 3 bases; bases with no gene match: 7. CDR3 bases: TGTGCCAGTAGTATCACGACTAGCGGGGCCCGGTATTTT. This translates into CASSITTSGARYF.

This clone came up a few times. Different DNA sequences within this sample yield the same CDR3. CDR3 sequence: CASSIQGSNQPQHF. DNA for the CDR3: TGTGCCAGTAGTATACAGGGGAGCAATCAGCCCCAGCATTTT. V is TRBV19 and J is TRBJ1-5; tentative D call: TRBD1 (6 bases). Per the germline V gene, CDR1 is LNHDA and CDR2 is SQIVND (reference sequence). V was shortened by 2 bases and J by 1 base, with 6 bases between the two germline ends. CDR3 length: 14 amino acids.

V usage is TRBV10-1 and J usage is TRBJ2-3; no clear D. CDR3 size: 13 residues. With 2 bases removed from V and 6 bases from J, the gap between germline ends came to 9 bases. Germline-derived CDR1 and CDR2 are WNHNN and SYGVQD (reference sequence). This CDR3 reads CASSEVPQDTQYF. CDR3 sequence (DNA): TGCGCCAGCAGTGAGGTCCCACAGGATACGCAGTATTTT.

This chain links TRBV7-9 with TRBJ2-4; 7 bases align to TRBD1. Germline V lookup: CDR1 SEHNR, CDR2 FQNEAQ (reference sequence). This CDR3 spans 15 amino acids. V shed 3 bases, J shed 7 bases, and the junction held 9 bases outside the gene matches. Written as DNA, the CDR3 is TGTGCCAGCAGCTTGGGTATCGAACAGGGGAACATTCAGTACTTC. This sequence encodes CASSLGIEQGNIQYF.